These 3 T cell receptor beta chains share one sample of origin, sequenced in a study of T cells in Graves' hyperthyroidism and ophthalmopathy. TCR beta CDR3 regions were amplified from RNA transcripts. The HTBI primer set served for first-round RT-PCR of the TCR CDR3. TCRdb re-derived calls from the multiplex PCR reads in MiXCR, one entry per CDR3 protein. This sample has hundreds of thousands of distinct CDR3 sequences, with around 15% found just once. Sample: blood. The receptors originated from a woman between 18 and 29 years old with Graves' hyperthyroidism.

The table lists this clonotype with a few counts. The chain combines TRBV27 with TRBJ1-1; maybe TRBD1 (5 bases). Trimming cost V 3 bases and J 11 bases, with 22 bases left between them. CDR1 and CDR2 (germline): MNHEY, SMNVEV (reference sequence). This CDR3 region has 15 residues. CDR3 amino acids: CASSFLGLSTGAAFF. CDR3 DNA sequence: TGTGCCAGCAGTTTTCTGGGGTTGAGTACAGGCGCCGCTTTCTTT.

The gene calls are TRBV9 and TRBJ2-3; D ambiguous. The CDR3 loop spans 14 amino acids. CDR1 and CDR2 from the germline V gene are SGDLS and YYNGEE. Between the trimmed V and J ends, which lost 1 base and 6 bases, there was a span of 12 bases. The chain's CDR3 is CASSVQSLGDTQYF. The CDR3 nucleotides read TGTGCCAGCAGCGTACAATCGTTGGGGGATACGCAGTATTTT.

This clonotype appeared many times. The chain recombines TRBV7-2 with TRBJ2-7; D gene uncertain. The V end was cut by 4 bases, the J end by 5 bases, with 15 bases between. CDR1 and CDR2 (germline): SGHTA, FQGNSA. The CDR3 runs to 14 residues. CDR3 residues: CASSSSSKGNEQYF. The CDR3, as DNA: TGTGCCAGCAGCTCCTCCTCGAAGGGAAACGAGCAGTACTTC.